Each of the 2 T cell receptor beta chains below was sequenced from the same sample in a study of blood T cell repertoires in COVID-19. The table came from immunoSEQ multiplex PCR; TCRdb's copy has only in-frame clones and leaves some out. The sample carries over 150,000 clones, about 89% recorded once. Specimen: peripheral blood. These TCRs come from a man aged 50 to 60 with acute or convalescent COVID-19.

In DNA form, the CDR3 reads TGTGCCATCAGTGAGATAGCCGGGGAGCTGTTTTTT. It is translated as CAISEIAGELFF. The V and J genes are TRBV10-3 and TRBJ2-2; unclear D gene. V was cut by 2 bases and J by 6 bases, with 4 bases left in between. Germline V lookup: CDR1 ENHRY, CDR2 SYGVKD. The CDR3 extends over 12 amino acids.

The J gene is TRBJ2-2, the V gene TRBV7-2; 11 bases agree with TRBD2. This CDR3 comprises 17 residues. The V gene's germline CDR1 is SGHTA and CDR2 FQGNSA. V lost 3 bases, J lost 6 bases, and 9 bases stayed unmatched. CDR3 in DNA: TGTGCCAGCAGCTTTCGGGAACTAGCGGGGGCTTCCGGGGAGCTGTTTTTT. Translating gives CASSFRELAGASGELFF. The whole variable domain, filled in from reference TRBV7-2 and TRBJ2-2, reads GAGVSQSPSNKVTEKGKDVELRCDPISGHTALYWYRQSLGQGLEFLIYFQGNSAPDKSGLPSDRFSAERTGGSVSTLTIQRTQQEDSAVYLCASSFRELAGASGELFFGEGSRLTVL.